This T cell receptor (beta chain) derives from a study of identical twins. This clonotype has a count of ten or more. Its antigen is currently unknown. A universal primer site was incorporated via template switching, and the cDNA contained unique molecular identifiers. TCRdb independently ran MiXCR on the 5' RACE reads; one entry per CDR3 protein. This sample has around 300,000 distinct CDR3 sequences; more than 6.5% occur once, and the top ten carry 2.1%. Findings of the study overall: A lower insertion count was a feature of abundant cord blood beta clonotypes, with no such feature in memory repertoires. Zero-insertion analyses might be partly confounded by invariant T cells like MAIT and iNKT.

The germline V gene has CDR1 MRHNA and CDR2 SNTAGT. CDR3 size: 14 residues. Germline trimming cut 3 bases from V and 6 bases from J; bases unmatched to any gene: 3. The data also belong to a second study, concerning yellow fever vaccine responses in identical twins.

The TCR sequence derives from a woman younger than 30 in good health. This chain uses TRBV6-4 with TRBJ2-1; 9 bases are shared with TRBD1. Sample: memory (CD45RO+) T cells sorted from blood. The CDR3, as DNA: TGTGCCAGCAGTGAACAGGGGGCTTTCAATGAGCAGTTCTTC. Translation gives CASSEQGAFNEQFF.